The 29 T cell receptor beta chains presented below share a single source sample, sequenced in a study of T-cell memory formation after mild COVID-19. TCRdb itself ran the 5' RACE reads through MiXCR, one entry per CDR3 protein. This table has approximately 200,000 distinct CDR3 sequences, 16% appearing once. The sample consisted of PBMCs or a T cell subset sorted from them (not recorded which). The receptors stem from an adult woman who had mild COVID-19 (a few samples of this study predate the infection). Cell type and time point are not known.

The V gene is TRBV24-1, the J gene TRBJ2-1; D call uncertain. This CDR3 is built from 15 residues. V lost 3 bases to trimming and J lost 7 bases, with 15 bases between them. Germline V lookup: CDR1 KGHDR, CDR2 SFDVKD. CDR3 protein: CATSDQVSFRNEQFF. CDR3 coding DNA: TGTGCCACCAGTGATCAAGTTAGCTTTCGAAATGAGCAGTTCTTC.

The chain recombines TRBV7-3 with TRBJ2-5; D perhaps matches TRBD2 (6 bases). Germline loops: CDR1 SGHTA, CDR2 FQGTGA. V was trimmed by 5 bases and J by 5 bases, leaving 15 bases between them. The CDR3 runs 14 residues. CDR3 nucleotides: TGTGCCAGCAGCACCGGGGACTCGGGGGAGACCCAGTACTTC. Its protein product is CASSTGDSGETQYF.

The chain recombines TRBV29-1 with TRBJ2-1; D is unclear. Trimming shortened V by 4 bases and J by 0 bases, and 10 bases separated the two germline ends. Germline V gives CDR1 SQVTM, CDR2 ANQGSEA. CDR3 length: 14 amino acids. DNA for the CDR3: TGCAGCGTTGTGGGTACGAGCTCCTACAATGAGCAGTTCTTC. Protein product: CSVVGTSSYNEQFF.

V is TRBV7-8 and J is TRBJ2-2; D gene ambiguous. Per germline, CDR1 SGHVS and CDR2 FQNEAQ. The CDR3 covers 14 residues. Trimming removed 5 bases from V and 7 bases from J, with 14 bases in between. This CDR3 is CASSRILGNGELFF. The CDR3 DNA sequence: TGTGCCAGCAGCCGAATATTGGGGAACGGGGAGCTGTTTTTT.

Only a few counts were recorded for this clonotype. CDR3 loop: CASSQGGSNSPLHF. CDR3 coding DNA: TGTGCCAGCAGTCAAGGAGGGAGCAACTCACCCCTCCACTTT. The V call is TRBV9, the J call TRBJ1-6; D remains unclear. Looked up from germline, CDR1 is SGDLS and CDR2 is YYNGEE. CDR3 length equals 14 residues. V lost 5 bases to trimming and J lost 10 bases, with 16 bases between them.

The V call is TRBV24-1, the J call TRBJ2-3, with D maybe TRBD1 (5 bases). Trimming took off 9 bases at V and 0 bases at J, with 15 bases between the two ends. The germline V gene has CDR1 KGHDR and CDR2 SFDVKD. The CDR3 runs 15 residues. CDR3 loop: CATQTARTSTDTQYF. The DNA for the CDR3 is TGTGCCACCCAGACAGCGCGAACTAGCACAGATACGCAGTATTTT.

This clonotype was observed a few times. Germline and junction disagree at one end, which may indicate a read error. The rearrangement links TRBV2 to TRBJ1-1, with D unresolved. CDR1 is SNHLY, CDR2 FYNNEI, per germline. The CDR3 length is 13 residues. The CDR3 DNA reads TGTGCCAGCAGCGAACCAACAGTCAGGCGTACGGACTTT. It encodes CASSEPTVRRTDF.

The rearrangement links TRBV12-3 or TRBV12-4 to TRBJ1-5; 11 bases fit TRBD1. J gave up 1 base and V 2 bases, and 1 base lay outside the gene matches. This CDR3 contains 16 residues. Here the CDR3 reads CASSLRDRGSNQPQHF. The CDR3 region has the DNA TGTGCCAGCAGTTTAAGGGACAGGGGGAGCAATCAGCCCCAGCATTTT.

This clonotype showed up just a few times. The chain joins TRBV7-3 to TRBJ2-2; 10 positions match TRBD2. V dropped 5 bases and J dropped 2; count of bases not matched to a gene: 11. The CDR3 runs 18 residues. The germline CDR1 and CDR2 sequences are SGHTA and FQGTGA. CDR3 in amino acids: CASSIPVAGGPNTGELFF. The DNA for the CDR3 is TGTGCCAGCAGCATTCCCGTAGCGGGAGGTCCCAACACCGGGGAGCTGTTTTTT.

In its sample, this clonotype was seen once. This chain joins TRBV5-1 and TRBJ1-1; TRBD1 matches at 8 bases. CDR1 is SGHRS and CDR2 is YFSETQ in the germline V gene. V lost 3 bases, J lost 0 bases, and 4 bases stayed unmatched. The CDR3 runs 15 residues. CDR3 sequence: CASSSGGLVNTEAFF. The CDR3 DNA reads as TGCGCCAGCAGCTCAGGGGGCTTGGTGAACACTGAAGCTTTCTTT.

The rearrangement joins TRBV7-9 to TRBJ2-3, with TRBD1 matching 10 bases. Looked up from germline, CDR1 is SEHNR and CDR2 is FQNEAQ (reference sequence). CDR3 length: 18 residues. Trimming cost V 3 bases and J 0 bases; bases outside gene matches: 9. CDR3 protein: CASSLWTGGRLSTDTQYF. As DNA, the CDR3 is TGTGCCAGCAGCTTGTGGACAGGGGGAAGACTCAGCACAGATACGCAGTATTTT. Full variable domain (missing parts from reference TRBV7-9 and TRBJ2-3): DTGVSQNPRHKITKRGQNVTFRCDPISEHNRLYWYRQTLGQGPEFLTYFQNEAQLEKSRLLSDRFSAERPKGSFSTLEIQRTEQGDSAMYLCASSLWTGGRLSTDTQYFGPGTRLTVL.

The chain uses TRBV24-1 and TRBJ2-1; D ambiguous. Between the trimmed V and J ends, which lost 7 bases and 10 bases, there was a span of 19 bases. Germline V CDR1 and CDR2: KGHDR, SFDVKD. The CDR3 covers 14 residues. CDR3 in amino acids: CATSQGGSLGEQFF. The CDR3 region has the DNA TGTGCCACCAGCCAAGGTGGGTCCTTGGGGGAGCAGTTCTTC.

The rearrangement joins TRBV6-7 to TRBJ2-7; perhaps TRBD2 as D (6 bases). TRBV6-7 is filed as an ORF, its function uncertain. Deletions cut 0 bases from V and 3 bases from J, with 15 bases between. This CDR3 has 16 residues. CDR3: CASSYSGGGKHYEQYF. DNA for the CDR3: TGTGCCAGCAGTTACTCCGGAGGAGGGAAACACTACGAGCAGTACTTC.

This clonotype has only a few counts. The gene calls are TRBV7-2 and TRBJ2-2; the D gene is possibly TRBD1 (5 bases). V was shortened by 5 bases and J by 1 base, with 14 bases between the two germline ends. The CDR3 spans 16 residues. From germline, CDR1 is SGHTA and CDR2 FQGNSA. Here the CDR3 reads CASSLRVSRNTGELFF. CDR3 in DNA: TGTGCCAGCAGCCTCAGGGTTTCAAGGAACACCGGGGAGCTGTTTTTT.

V gene TRBV5-1 combines with J gene TRBJ2-5; D is possibly TRBD2 (5 bases). The V end was cut by 1 base, the J end by 4 bases, with 20 bases between. The CDR3 has 17 residues. The germline gives CDR1 SGHRS, CDR2 YFSETQ. The CDR3 bases are TGCGCCAGCAGCTTGTTGGTGACCCTAGCATCGGGAGAGACCCAGTACTTC. It yields the protein CASSLLVTLASGETQYF.

Only a few counts were recorded for this clonotype. The gene calls are TRBV5-5 and TRBJ1-5, with D maybe TRBD1 (5 bases). The CDR3 length is 16 residues. Germline V lookup: CDR1 SGHKS, CDR2 YYEKEE (reference sequence). Trimming took off 2 bases at V and 4 bases at J, with 16 bases between the two ends. CDR3 DNA sequence: TGTGCCAGCAGCTTCCAGTTCGCTCGGGGGAATCAGCCCCAGCATTTT. It encodes CASSFQFARGNQPQHF. The variable domain in full, completed from reference TRBV5-5 and TRBJ1-5, reads DAGVTQSPTHLIKTRGQQVTLRCSPISGHKSVSWYQQVLGQGPQFIFQYYEKEERGRGNFPDRFSARQFPNYSSELNVNALLLGDSALYLCASSFQFARGNQPQHFGDGTRLSIL.

This clonotype occurred a few times. This chain's CDR3 is CASRAGAGRETQYF. In DNA, the CDR3 is TGTGCCAGCAGGGCAGGGGCGGGTCGGGAGACCCAGTACTTC. The chain is built from TRBV5-6 and TRBJ2-5, with a weak D call TRBD1 (6 bases). The CDR3 loop spans 14 amino acids. Per germline, CDR1 SGHDT and CDR2 YYEEEE. Trimming took off 5 bases at V and 5 bases at J, with 16 bases between the two ends.

In this sample, this clonotype turned up a few times. This chain joins TRBV4-2 and TRBJ2-7; 10 positions match TRBD2. J was trimmed by 3 bases and V by 0 bases; bases with no gene match: 5. This CDR3 spans 16 amino acids. CDR1 and CDR2 (germline): LGHNA, YNFKEQ. The CDR3 DNA follows: TGTGCCAGCAGCCAAGAACGGCGGACTAGCGGCTACGAGCAGTACTTC. It encodes CASSQERRTSGYEQYF.

The table lists this clonotype with a few counts. A read error may account for a junction end that differs from germline. The V call is TRBV24-1, the J call TRBJ2-3; D call uncertain. The CDR3 runs 16 residues. CDR1 is KGHDR, CDR2 SFDVKD, per germline. The CDR3, as DNA: TGTGCCACCAGTGATTTGCCAAGCGTCGGCACGGATACGCAGTATTTT. Translation: CATSDLPSVGTDTQYF.

The chain carries TRBV20-1 and TRBJ1-5; TRBD1 aligns across 7 bases. Germline V lookup: CDR1 DFQATT, CDR2 SNEGSKA (reference sequence). The V gene end was trimmed by 0 bases and the J gene end by 6 bases; junction bases not matched to a gene: 8. The CDR3 has 15 amino acids. The CDR3 DNA reads as TGCAGTGCTAGAGATAGGAGGGGGCAGGGTCAGCCCCAGCATTTT. Amino acids: CSARDRRGQGQPQHF.

This clonotype was seen a few times. The gene calls are TRBV19 and TRBJ2-1, with 10 bases that match TRBD2. CDR1 and CDR2 from the germline V gene are LNHDA and SQIVND (reference sequence). There are 17 residues in the CDR3. V lost 4 bases to trimming and J lost 3 bases; unmatched junction nucleotides: 9. CDR3 in DNA: TGTGCCAGTAGTACATCGGCTAGCGGGAGTATCTACAATGAGCAGTTCTTC. This codes for CASSTSASGSIYNEQFF.

This clonotype was counted only a few times. The V and J genes are TRBV12-3 or TRBV12-4 and TRBJ1-3; no definite D call. This CDR3 is 14 amino acids long. Trimming shortened V by 6 bases and J by 1 base, and 10 bases separated the two germline ends. The CDR3 DNA reads TGTGCCAGCAGCCCCCTCCGTTCTGGAAACACCATATATTTT. Translated, it gives CASSPLRSGNTIYF.

In this sample, this clonotype turned up a few times. The chain carries TRBV15 and TRBJ2-3; D ambiguous. The CDR3 totals 14 residues. Looked up from germline, CDR1 is LNHNV and CDR2 is YYDKDF (reference sequence). V lost 3 bases and J lost 0, with 7 bases in between. In nucleotides, the CDR3 is TGTGCCACCAGCAGGAGCCCTAGCACAGATACGCAGTATTTT. Residues: CATSRSPSTDTQYF.

The chain uses TRBV11-2 and TRBJ1-1, with TRBD1 matching 11 bases. Trimming cost V 4 bases and J 6 bases; bases outside gene matches: 13. The CDR3 spans 17 residues. Looked up from germline, CDR1 is SGHAT and CDR2 is FQNNGV. CDR3 DNA sequence: TGTGCCAGCAGCTCCCGGGGGATCCCGGGACAGGGGGCTGAAGCTTTCTTT. This sequence encodes CASSSRGIPGQGAEAFF.

This clonotype has more than one count but fewer than ten. The rearrangement joins TRBV30 to TRBJ2-3, with 12 nucleotides matching TRBD2. CDR3 length equals 16 residues. V was pared by 0 bases and J by 6 bases, with 7 bases of the junction left unmatched. The germline CDR1 and CDR2 sequences are GTSNPN and SVGIG (reference sequence). The CDR3 bases are TGTGCCTGGAGTGTATCGGCTAGCGGGAGGGTCGATACGCAGTATTTT. Encoded protein: CAWSVSASGRVDTQYF.

The rearrangement uses TRBV11-1 and TRBJ2-3; a weak D match, TRBD2 (5 bases). Germline CDR1 reads SGHAT; CDR2 reads FQDESV (reference sequence). The CDR3 runs 17 residues. V was pared by 1 base and J by 5 bases, with 19 bases between. DNA of the CDR3: TGTGCCAGCAGCTTAGTGGGCGGGCAACTACAAAGAGATACGCAGTATTTT. It is translated as CASSLVGGQLQRDTQYF.

V usage is TRBV4-3 and J usage is TRBJ2-7; 9 bases are a match to TRBD2. CDR1 LGHNA and CDR2 YSLEER come from the germline V gene. CDR3 length: 15 amino acids. Trimming at V came to 4 bases and at J to 3 bases, leaving 7 bases not matched to a gene. The CDR3 sequence is CASSRDSGGGYEQYF. Written as DNA, the CDR3 is TGCGCCAGCAGCCGGGATAGCGGGGGCGGCTACGAGCAGTACTTC.

The chain employs TRBV14 and TRBJ2-7; 8 nucleotides match TRBD1. V was pared by 1 base and J by 6 bases, with 2 bases of the junction left unmatched. This CDR3 is 13 amino acids long. Germline V gene sequence: CDR1 SGHDN, CDR2 FVKESK. The CDR3 DNA reads as TGTGCCAGCAGCCAAGGGACAGGGCGCGAGCAGTACTTC. This encodes CASSQGTGREQYF. Complete variable domain (other parts from reference TRBV14 and TRBJ2-7): EAGVTQFPSHSVIEKGQTVTLRCDPISGHDNLYWYRRVMGKEIKFLLHFVKESKQDESGMPNNRFLAERTGGTYSTLKVQPAELEDSGVYFCASSQGTGREQYFGPGTRLTVT.

This clonotype was observed a few times. One end of the junction varies from germline; a read error may be responsible. The J gene is TRBJ2-3, the V gene TRBV7-7; TRBD2 matches at 8 bases. CDR3 size: 16 residues. CDR1 and CDR2 from the germline V gene are SSHAT and FNYEAQ (reference sequence). CDR3 bases: TGTGCTAGCAGCGCACTTGCGGGAGGAGGCACAGATACGCAGTATTTT. It translates to CASSALAGGGTDTQYF.